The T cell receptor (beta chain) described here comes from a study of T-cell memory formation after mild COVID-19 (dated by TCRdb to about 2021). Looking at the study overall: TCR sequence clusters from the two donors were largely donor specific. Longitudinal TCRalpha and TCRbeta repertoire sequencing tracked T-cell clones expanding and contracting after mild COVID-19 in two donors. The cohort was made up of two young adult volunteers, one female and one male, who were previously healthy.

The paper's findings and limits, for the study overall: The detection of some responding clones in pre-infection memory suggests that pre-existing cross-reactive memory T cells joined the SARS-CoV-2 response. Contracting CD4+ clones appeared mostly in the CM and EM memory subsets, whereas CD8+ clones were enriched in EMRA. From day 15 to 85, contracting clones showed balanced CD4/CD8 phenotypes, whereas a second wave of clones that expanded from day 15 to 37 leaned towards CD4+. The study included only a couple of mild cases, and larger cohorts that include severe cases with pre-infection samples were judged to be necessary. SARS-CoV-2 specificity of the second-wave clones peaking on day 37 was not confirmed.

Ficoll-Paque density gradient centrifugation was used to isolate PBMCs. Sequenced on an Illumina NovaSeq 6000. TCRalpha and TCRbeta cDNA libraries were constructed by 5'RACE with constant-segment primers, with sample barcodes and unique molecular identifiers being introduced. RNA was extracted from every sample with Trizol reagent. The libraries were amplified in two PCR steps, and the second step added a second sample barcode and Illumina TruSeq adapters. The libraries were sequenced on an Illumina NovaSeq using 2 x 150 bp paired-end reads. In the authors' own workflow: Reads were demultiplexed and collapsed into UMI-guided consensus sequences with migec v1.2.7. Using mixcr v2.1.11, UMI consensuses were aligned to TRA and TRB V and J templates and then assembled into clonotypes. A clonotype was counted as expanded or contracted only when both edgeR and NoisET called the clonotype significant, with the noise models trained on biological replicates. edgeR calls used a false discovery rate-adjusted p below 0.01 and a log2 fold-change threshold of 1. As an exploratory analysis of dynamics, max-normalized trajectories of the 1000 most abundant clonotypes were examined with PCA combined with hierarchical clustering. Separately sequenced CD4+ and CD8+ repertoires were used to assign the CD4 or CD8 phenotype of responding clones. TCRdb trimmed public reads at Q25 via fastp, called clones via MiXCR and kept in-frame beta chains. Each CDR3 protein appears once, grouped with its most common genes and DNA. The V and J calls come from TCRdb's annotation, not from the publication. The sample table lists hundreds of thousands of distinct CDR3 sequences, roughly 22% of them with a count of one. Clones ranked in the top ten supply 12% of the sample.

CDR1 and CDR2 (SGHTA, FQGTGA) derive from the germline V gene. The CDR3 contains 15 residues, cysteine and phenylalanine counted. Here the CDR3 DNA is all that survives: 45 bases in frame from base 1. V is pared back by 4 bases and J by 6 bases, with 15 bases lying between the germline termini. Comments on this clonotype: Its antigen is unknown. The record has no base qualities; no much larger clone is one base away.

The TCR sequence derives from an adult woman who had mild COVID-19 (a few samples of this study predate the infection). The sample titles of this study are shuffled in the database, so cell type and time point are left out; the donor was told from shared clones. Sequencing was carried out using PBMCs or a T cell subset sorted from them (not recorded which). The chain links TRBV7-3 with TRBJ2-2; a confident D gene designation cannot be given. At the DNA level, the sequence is TGTGCCAGCAGCTCCAAAGGGTTTCGTCCCGGGGAGCTGTTTTTT. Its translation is CASSSKGFRPGELFF.